This T cell receptor beta chain was observed in a study of blood T cell repertoires in COVID-19. Study details: From the United States, Italy and Spain came samples of acute and convalescent COVID-19. Nucleic acid was either cDNA or gDNA, and it came from T cells, B-cell-depleted T cells, or PBMCs.

Seattle enrolled patients during active infection and tracked them longitudinally. Original processing methods: Estimated nucleated cell counts came from reference gene primer amplification. Sequencing used immunoSEQ multiplex PCR; TCRdb keeps in-frame clones, though not all of them. Clonal size and the V and J genes are those of that table, whereas D and trimming came from the DNA. The sample lists roughly 500,000 clones, 89% seen once, with 0.7% to 1% in the top ten. In germline, CDR1 is MNHNS, CDR2 SASEGT. The CDR3 has 17 residues. V lost 1 base, J lost 3 bases, and 15 bases lay in between. The rearrangement links TRBV6-1 to TRBJ1-4; D ambiguous. What was sequenced was peripheral blood. This clonotype was sampled from a man aged 18 to 30 with COVID-19, enrolled during active disease. The DNA for the CDR3 is TGTGCCAGCAGTGAAGGGGCGGGTTCGGGCCCTAATGAAAAACTGTTTTTT. Translation gives CASSEGAGSGPNEKLFF.